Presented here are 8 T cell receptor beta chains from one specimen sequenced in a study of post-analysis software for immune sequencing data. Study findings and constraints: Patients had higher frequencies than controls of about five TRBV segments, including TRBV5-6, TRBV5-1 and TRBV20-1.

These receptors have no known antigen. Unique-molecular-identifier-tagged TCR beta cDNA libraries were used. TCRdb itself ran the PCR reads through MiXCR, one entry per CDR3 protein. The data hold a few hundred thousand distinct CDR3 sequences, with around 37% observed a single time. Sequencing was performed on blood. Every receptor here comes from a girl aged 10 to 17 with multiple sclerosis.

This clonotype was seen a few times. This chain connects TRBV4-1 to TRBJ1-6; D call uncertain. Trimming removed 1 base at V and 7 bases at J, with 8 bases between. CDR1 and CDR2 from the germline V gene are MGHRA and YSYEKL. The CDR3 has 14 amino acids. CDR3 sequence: CASSQVAGNSPLHF. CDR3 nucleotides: TGCGCCAGCAGCCAAGTCGCCGGGAATTCACCCCTCCACTTT.

This CDR3 reads CASSAPTGIGEQYF. The CDR3 region has the DNA TGTGCCAGCAGCGCCCCGACAGGGATCGGCGAGCAGTACTTC. The chain employs TRBV7-9 and TRBJ2-5; 7 nucleotides agree with TRBD1. The J call is uncertain, as TRBJ2-7 better fits the DNA end. This CDR3 spans 14 amino acids. Germline lookup yields CDR1 SEHNR and CDR2 FQNEAQ (reference sequence).

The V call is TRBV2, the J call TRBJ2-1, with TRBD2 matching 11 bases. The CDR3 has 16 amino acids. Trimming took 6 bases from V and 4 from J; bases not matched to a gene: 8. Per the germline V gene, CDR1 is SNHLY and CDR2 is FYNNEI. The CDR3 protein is CASSLRLAGSYNEQFF. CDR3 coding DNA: TGTGCCAGCAGCCTTAGACTAGCGGGATCGTACAATGAGCAGTTCTTC.

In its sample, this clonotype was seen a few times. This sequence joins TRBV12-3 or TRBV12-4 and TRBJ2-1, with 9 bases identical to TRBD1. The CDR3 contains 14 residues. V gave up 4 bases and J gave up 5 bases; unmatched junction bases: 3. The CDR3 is CASSSTGGNNEQFF. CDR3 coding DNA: TGTGCCAGCAGTTCGACAGGGGGTAACAATGAGCAGTTCTTC.

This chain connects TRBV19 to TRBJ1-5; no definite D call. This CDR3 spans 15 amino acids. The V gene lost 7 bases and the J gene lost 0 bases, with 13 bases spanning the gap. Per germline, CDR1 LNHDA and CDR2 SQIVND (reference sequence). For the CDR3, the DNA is TGTGCCAGTAAGGCCAGTCCATATAGCAATCAGCCCCAGCATTTT. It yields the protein CASKASPYSNQPQHF.

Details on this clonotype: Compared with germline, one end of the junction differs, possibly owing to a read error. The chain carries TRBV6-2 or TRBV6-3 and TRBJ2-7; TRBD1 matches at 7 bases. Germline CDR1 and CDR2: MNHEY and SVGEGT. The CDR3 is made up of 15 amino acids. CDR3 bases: TGTGCCAGCAGTCCCCATCCGGGACAGTTCTACGGGCAGTACTTC. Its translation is CASSPHPGQFYGQYF.

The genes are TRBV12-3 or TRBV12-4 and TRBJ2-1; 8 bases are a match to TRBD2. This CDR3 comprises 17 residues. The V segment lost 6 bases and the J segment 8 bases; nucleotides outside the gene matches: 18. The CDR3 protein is CASSRGLAGWGRDEQFF. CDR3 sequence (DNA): TGTGCCAGCAGCCGGGGATTAGCGGGGTGGGGGCGCGATGAGCAGTTCTTC.

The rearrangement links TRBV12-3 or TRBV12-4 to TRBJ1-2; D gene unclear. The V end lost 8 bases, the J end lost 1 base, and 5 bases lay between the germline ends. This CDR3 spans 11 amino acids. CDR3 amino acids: CASVFNYGYTF. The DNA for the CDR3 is TGTGCCAGCGTTTTTAACTATGGCTACACCTTC.